This T cell receptor beta chain was observed in a study of shared clonotypes between healthy human individuals. This CDR3 has 17 amino acids. Germline V gene lookup returns CDR1 SGDLS and CDR2 YYNGEE. The V end lost 0 bases, the J end lost 3 bases, and 13 bases lay between the germline ends. Sequencing was performed with immunoSEQ multiplex PCR; in TCRdb, only in-frame clones are kept and a portion is missing. This sample has millions of clones, with 90% to 95% found just once. The origin of this receptor is a man younger than 30 in good health. What was sequenced was naive CD4+ T cells sorted from blood. Subset denoted: CD45RA+ positively selected. The chain links TRBV9 to TRBJ1-6, with D possibly being TRBD1 (6 bases). The CDR3 loop reads CASSVAGATHYNSPLHF. The CDR3 region has the DNA TGTGCCAGCAGCGTAGCGGGGGCAACACACTATAATTCACCCCTCCACTTT.